This is a list of T cell receptor beta chains from one sample in a study of cytomegalovirus exposure and HLA in healthy donors. Clones were sequenced by immunoSEQ multiplex PCR, and TCRdb holds only the in-frame ones, with some missing. The sample holds 95,000 to 100,000 clones, around 76% seen once. Material: PBMCs. Every receptor here comes from a woman in her sixties or seventies in good health and CMV-seropositive. Both conserved end residues are part of each CDR3. The D gene is left open where the match is weak. The listing skips clone size in some rows; elsewhere it reads once, few, many or a size class.

>-|TRBJ2-5|TRBV27|-
TGTGCCAGCAGGCAGACAGCCCAAGAGACCCAGTACTTC
CASRQTAQETQYF
>TRBD1|TRBJ2-7|TRBV5-1|-
TGCGCCAGCAGCATGGGACAGGGGAGTTACGAGCAGTACTTC
CASSMGQGSYEQYF
>-|TRBJ2-1|TRBV20-1|-
TGCAGTGCCTCCCCCAGCACTACGGAGTTCTTC
CSASPSTTEFF
>-|TRBJ2-3|TRBV5-1|once
TGCGCCAGCAGCTTCGGTGCTAGTGGGGATACGCAGTATTTT
CASSFGASGDTQYF
>TRBD2|TRBJ2-1|TRBV7-9|-
TGTGCCAGCAGCGCTAGACTAGCGGGAGGTGTTGAGCAGTTCTTC
CASSARLAGGVEQFF
>TRBD2|TRBJ2-1|TRBV25-1|-
TGTGCCAGCAACCAAGCGGGGTCGGGTGAGCAGTTCTTC
CASNQAGSGEQFF
>-|TRBJ1-1|TRBV19|-
TGTGCCAGTAGTATCACACAAAACACTGAAGCTTTCTTT
CASSITQNTEAFF
>-|TRBJ1-5|TRBV2|-
TGTGCCAGCAGGATTCAAGGAGTACCACAGCCCCAGCATTTT
CASRIQGVPQPQHF
>TRBD1|TRBJ1-5|TRBV6-1|-
TGTGCCAGCAGGGATCCGGACAGGAATCAGCCCCAGCATTTT
CASRDPDRNQPQHF
>TRBD1|TRBJ1-2|TRBV28|-
TGTGCCAGCAGATTACAGGGGGCCCCGAACTATGGCTACACCTTC
CASRLQGAPNYGYTF
>-|TRBJ2-7|TRBV18|-
TGTGCCAGCTCACCACCGGGAGTTTACGAGCAGTACTTC
CASSPPGVYEQYF
>-|TRBJ2-3|TRBV27|-
TGTGCCAGCAGGTTCCTAGGCACAGATACGCAGTATTTT
CASRFLGTDTQYF
>-|TRBJ1-1|TRBV29-1|once
TGCAGCGTCTGTGCCCTAGACGAAGCTTTCTTT
CSVCALDEAFF
>-|TRBJ2-2|TRBV7-2|-
TGTGCCAGCAGCTTGGCAGGGATAACCGGGGAGCTGTTTTTT
CASSLAGITGELFF
>-|TRBJ2-7|TRBV6-5|-
TGTGCCAGCAGTTACGGAGGGCCTTACCACGAGCAGTACTTC
CASSYGGPYHEQYF
>-|TRBJ2-1|TRBV6-5|-
TGTGCCAGCAGTTACTCCGGGCGGGGTAATGAGCAGTTCTTC
CASSYSGRGNEQFF
>-|TRBJ2-1|TRBV13|-
TGTGCCAGCAGCTTAGGCAGCAGGGATGAGCAGTTCTTC
CASSLGSRDEQFF
>-|TRBJ1-1|TRBV6-5|few
TGTGCCAGCAGTTACCCGGGAGGAGGGACTGAAGCTTTCTTT
CASSYPGGGTEAFF
>TRBD1|TRBJ2-5|TRBV25-1|-
TGTGCCAGCAGTGCCCCGGGACAGGGAAGAGAAGAGCAGTACTTC
CASSAPGQGREEQYF
>TRBD2|TRBJ2-7|TRBV9|once
TGTGCCAGCAGCGTAGCTGCTAGCGGTCCGGGGGAGCAGTACTTC
CASSVAASGPGEQYF
>-|TRBJ2-5|TRBV10-3|-
TGTGCCATCAGTGAGAGTCGGGGAGCCTTTGAGACCCAGTACTTC
CAISESRGAFETQYF
>TRBD2|TRBJ2-3|TRBV2|-
TGTGCCAGCCGCGGGAGCCTCACAGATACGCAGTATTTT
CASRGSLTDTQYF
>-|TRBJ1-1|TRBV28|-
TGTGCCAGCAATTGGGCTACAAAGAACACTGAAGCTTTCTTT
CASNWATKNTEAFF
>-|TRBJ1-1|TRBV18|-
TGTGCCAGCTCCTCGGAGGGCTATAACACTGAAGCTTTCTTT
CASSSEGYNTEAFF
>TRBD2|TRBJ2-7|TRBV19|-
TGTGCCAGTAGTACCAGGACTAGCGGGAAAGACTCCTACGAGCAGTACTTC
CASSTRTSGKDSYEQYF
>-|TRBJ1-5|TRBV29-1|-
TGCAGCGCGATAGGGGTGAGCAATCAGCCCCAGCATTTT
CSAIGVSNQPQHF
>TRBD1|TRBJ2-5|TRBV4-1|-
TGCGCCAGCAGCCCAACCGACAGGGGGGATTGGGAGACCCAGTACTTC
CASSPTDRGDWETQYF
>-|TRBJ2-7|TRBV5-1|-
TGCGCCAGCAGCTCGCAGGGGATAGTGACATCCGAGCAGTACTTC
CASSSQGIVTSEQYF
>TRBD2|TRBJ2-1|TRBV28|-
TGTGCCAGCAGTCCCCGGACTAGCGGGAACAATGAGCAGTTCTTC
CASSPRTSGNNEQFF
>-|TRBJ1-2|TRBV28|-
TGTGCCAGCAGCCCACTTCCCGACTATGGCTACACCTTC
CASSPLPDYGYTF
>TRBD2|TRBJ2-7|TRBV29-1|-
TGCAGCGTACGACGGGGGGGTCGCGGGGCTGGGGAGCAGTACTTC
CSVRRGGRGAGEQYF
>-|TRBJ1-4|TRBV12-1|once
TGTGCCAGCAGCTTTGCCGGGGGGGGACGCCCAACTAATGAAAAACTGTTTTTT
CASSFAGGGRPTNEKLFF
>-|TRBJ1-1|TRBV6-6|-
TGTGCCAGCACTGGTGGGGCCACTGAAGCTTTCTTT
CASTGGATEAFF
>TRBD1|TRBJ2-7|TRBV7-8|-
TGTGCCAGCAGCTCCGGGACAGTAAGCGAGCAGTACTTC
CASSSGTVSEQYF
>TRBD2|TRBJ2-7|TRBV7-6|-
TGTGCCAGCAGCCCACGGCAAGCGGGAGTGGGCGAGCAGTACTTC
CASSPRQAGVGEQYF
>TRBD1|TRBJ2-1|TRBV5-8|-
TGTGCCAGCAGCTTGGTGGGACAGGGCTTATATGAGCAGTTCTTC
CASSLVGQGLYEQFF
>-|TRBJ2-7|TRBV7-9|-
TGTTCCAGCAGCTTAAAGCTGTACGAGCAGTACTTC
CSSSLKLYEQYF
>TRBD1|TRBJ1-2|TRBV5-1|-
TGCGCCAGCAGCATCGCAGGGGGTAACTATGGCTACACCTTC
CASSIAGGNYGYTF